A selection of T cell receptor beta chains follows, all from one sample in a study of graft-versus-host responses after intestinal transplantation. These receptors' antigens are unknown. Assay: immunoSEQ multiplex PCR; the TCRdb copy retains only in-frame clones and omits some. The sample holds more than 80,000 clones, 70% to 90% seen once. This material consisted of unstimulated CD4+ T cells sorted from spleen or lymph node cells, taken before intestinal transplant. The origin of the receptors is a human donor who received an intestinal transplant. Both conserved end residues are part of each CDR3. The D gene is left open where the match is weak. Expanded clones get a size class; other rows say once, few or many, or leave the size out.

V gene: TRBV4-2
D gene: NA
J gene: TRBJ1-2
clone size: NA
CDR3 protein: CASSQGADSSNYGYTF
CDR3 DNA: TGTGCCAGCAGCCAAGGTGCGGATAGCTCTAACTATGGCTACACCTTC

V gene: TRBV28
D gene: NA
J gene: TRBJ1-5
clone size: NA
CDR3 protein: CASSLYVRQPQHF
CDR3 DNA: TGTGCCAGCAGTTTATATGTGCGGCAGCCCCAGCATTTT

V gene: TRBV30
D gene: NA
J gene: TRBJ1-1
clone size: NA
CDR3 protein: CAWSELGGNTEAFF
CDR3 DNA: TGTGCCTGGAGCGAACTAGGGGGGAACACTGAAGCTTTCTTT

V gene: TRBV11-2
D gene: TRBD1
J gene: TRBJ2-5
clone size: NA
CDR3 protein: CASSSGQGRETQYF
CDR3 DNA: TGTGCCAGCAGCTCCGGACAGGGTAGGGAGACCCAGTACTTC

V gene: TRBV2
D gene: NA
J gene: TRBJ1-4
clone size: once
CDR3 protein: CASSGAVGEKLFF
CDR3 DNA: TGTGCCAGCAGTGGGGCAGTTGGGGAAAAACTGTTTTTT

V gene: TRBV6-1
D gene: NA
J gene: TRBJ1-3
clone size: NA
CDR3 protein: CASQVLSGNTIYF
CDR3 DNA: TGTGCCAGCCAGGTACTCTCTGGAAACACCATATATTTT

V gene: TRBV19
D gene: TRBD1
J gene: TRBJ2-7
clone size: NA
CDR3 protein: CASSPGTGGGEQYF
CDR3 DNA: TGTGCCAGTAGTCCGGGGACAGGGGGGGGCGAGCAGTACTTC

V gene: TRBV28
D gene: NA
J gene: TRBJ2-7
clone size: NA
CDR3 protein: CATRTGHPPYEQYF
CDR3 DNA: TGTGCCACCCGTACAGGCCACCCTCCCTACGAGCAGTACTTC

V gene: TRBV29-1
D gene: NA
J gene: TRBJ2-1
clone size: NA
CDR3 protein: CSVVGGSSSYNEQFF
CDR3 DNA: TGCAGCGTGGTGGGCGGGTCTAGCTCCTACAATGAGCAGTTCTTC

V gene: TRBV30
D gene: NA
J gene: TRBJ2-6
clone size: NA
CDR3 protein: CAWVQGSSGANVLTF
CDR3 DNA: TGTGCCTGGGTGCAGGGGTCCTCTGGGGCCAACGTCCTGACTTTC

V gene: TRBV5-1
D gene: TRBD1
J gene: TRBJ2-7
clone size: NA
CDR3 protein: CASSPGGQGGSYEQYF
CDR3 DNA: TGCGCCAGCAGCCCCGGGGGACAGGGGGGCAGTTACGAGCAGTACTTC

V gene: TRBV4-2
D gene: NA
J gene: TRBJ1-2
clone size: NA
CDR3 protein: CASSQERTANYGYTF
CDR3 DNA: TGTGCCAGCAGCCAAGAACGGACAGCTAACTATGGCTACACCTTC

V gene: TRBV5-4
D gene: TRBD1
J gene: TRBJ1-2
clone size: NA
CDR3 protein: CASSSGTGPRGYTF
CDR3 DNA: TGTGCCAGCAGCTCGGGGACAGGTCCCCGGGGCTACACCTTC

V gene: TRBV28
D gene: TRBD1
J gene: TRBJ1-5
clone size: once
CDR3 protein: CASSSTGGGNQPQHF
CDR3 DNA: TGTGCCAGCAGTTCGACAGGGGGCGGGAATCAGCCCCAGCATTTT

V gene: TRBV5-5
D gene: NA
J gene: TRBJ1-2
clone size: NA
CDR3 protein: CASSPLGAGINGYTF
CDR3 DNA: TGTGCCAGCAGCCCGCTTGGGGCAGGGATCAATGGCTACACCTTC

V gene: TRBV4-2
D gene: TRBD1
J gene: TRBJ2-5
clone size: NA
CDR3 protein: CASSQEGGNQETQYF
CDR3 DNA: TGTGCCAGCAGCCAAGAAGGGGGCAACCAAGAGACCCAGTACTTC

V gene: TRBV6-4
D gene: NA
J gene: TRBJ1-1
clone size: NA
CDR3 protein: CASRATLNTEAFF
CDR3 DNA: TGTGCCAGCAGAGCAACCCTGAACACTGAAGCTTTCTTT

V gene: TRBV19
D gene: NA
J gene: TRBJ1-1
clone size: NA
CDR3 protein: CASSMGQINTEAFF
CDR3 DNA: TGTGCCAGTAGTATGGGCCAGATAAACACTGAAGCTTTCTTT

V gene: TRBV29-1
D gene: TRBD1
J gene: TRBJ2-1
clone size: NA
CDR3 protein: CSVGGSRQGLSSYNEQFF
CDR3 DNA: TGCAGCGTTGGGGGCTCCAGACAGGGGCTGAGCTCCTACAATGAGCAGTTCTTC

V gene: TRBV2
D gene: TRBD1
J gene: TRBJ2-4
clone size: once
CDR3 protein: CASSEPRQGGIWNIQYF
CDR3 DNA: TGTGCCAGCAGTGAACCCCGACAGGGGGGAATATGGAACATTCAGTACTTC

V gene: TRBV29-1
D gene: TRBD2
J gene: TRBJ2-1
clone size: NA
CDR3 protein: CSAGLAGGVEQFF
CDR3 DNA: TGCAGCGCAGGACTAGCGGGAGGGGTTGAGCAGTTCTTC

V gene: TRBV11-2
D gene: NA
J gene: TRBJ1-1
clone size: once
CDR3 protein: CASSLGGRTEAFF
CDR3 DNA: TGTGCCAGCAGCTTAGGGGGGAGGACTGAAGCTTTCTTT

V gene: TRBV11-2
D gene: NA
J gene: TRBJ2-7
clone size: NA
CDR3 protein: CASSLGTRAYEQYF
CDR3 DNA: TGTGCCAGCAGCTTAGGAACTAGAGCCTACGAGCAGTACTTC

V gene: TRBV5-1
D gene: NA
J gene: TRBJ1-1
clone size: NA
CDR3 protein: CASSLIAENTEAFF
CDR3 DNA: TGCGCCAGCAGCTTGATCGCGGAGAACACTGAAGCTTTCTTT

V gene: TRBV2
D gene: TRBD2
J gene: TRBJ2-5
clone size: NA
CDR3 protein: CASSGTSGTQYF
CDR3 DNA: TGTGCCAGCAGTGGGACTAGCGGGACCCAGTACTTC